The next 30 T cell receptor beta chains were all read from a single sample in a study of human T cells and chemical hapten exposure (dated by TCRdb to the early 2020s). The library was prepared using RACE. These reads were obtained on a NextSeq 500. The public sequencing data were trimmed at Q25 with fastp and processed into clonotypes with MiXCR by TCRdb, which kept only in-frame beta chains. CDR3 protein duplicates are merged, each entry listing the most common genes and DNA. For this sample there are about 76,000 distinct CDR3 sequences; under 15% appear just once. The top ten constitute roughly 5.9% of the sample. The time point label of this sample denotes: patch test 3, about 24 weeks after DPC sensitization. What the treatment or condition label conveys for this sample: therapeutic diphenylcyclopropenone sensitization with weekly scalp DPC. The starting material was whole blood, obtained in connection with sensitization to the hapten diphenylcyclopropenone (DPC). Every receptor here comes from a woman aged 45 to 65 with alopecia areata. Some clones in this sample may be carry-over from other donors' samples.

A remark on this clonotype: Just one base apart from a much larger clone, this may be a read error. The CDR3 carries no conserved terminal phenylalanine or tryptophan, so it likely arises from a read error. The CDR3: CASSQDLKNTEAFL. The DNA for the CDR3 is TGTGCCAGCAGCCAAGATCTAAAGAACACTGAAGCTTTCCTT. The rearrangement links TRBV14 to TRBJ1-1, with D uncertain. Trimming took 0 bases from V and 1 from J, leaving 6 bases between them. Germline V lookup: CDR1 SGHDN, CDR2 FVKESK. The CDR3 consists of 14 residues.

This clonotype was seen a handful of times. The gene calls are TRBV11-2 and TRBJ1-2; D is possibly TRBD1 (6 bases). The V end was cut by 4 bases, the J end by 8 bases, with 11 bases between. The length of the CDR3 is 12 residues. Germline CDR1 and CDR2: SGHAT and FQNNGV. In nucleotides, the CDR3 is TGTGCCAGCAGCTCCAACAGGGTAGGCTACACCTTC. Its protein is CASSSNRVGYTF.

This clonotype was seen ten or more times. The CDR3 loop reads CASSLRTGAVGDTQYF. In DNA form, the CDR3 reads TGTGCCAGCAGCCTCCGGACGGGGGCGGTCGGGGATACGCAGTATTTT. The chain couples TRBV5-8 to TRBJ2-3; D may be TRBD1 or TRBD2 (6 bases each). V was clipped by 4 bases and J by 6 bases, with 21 bases between them. Germline assignment: CDR1 SGHTS and CDR2 YDEGEE. This CDR3 is built from 16 residues.

This clonotype came up many times. CDR3 amino acids: CASSQKTGHEKLFF. The CDR3 bases are TGTGCCAGCAGCCAAAAGACAGGGCATGAAAAACTGTTTTTT. The chain recombines TRBV3-1 with TRBJ1-4; 7 bases map to TRBD1. The CDR3 sequence is 14 residues long. The trim removed 2 bases at V and 6 bases at J, leaving 3 bases unmatched. In germline, CDR1 is LGHDT, CDR2 YNNKEL (reference sequence).

Many counts were recorded for this clonotype. V gene TRBV5-5 combines with J gene TRBJ1-1; D gene uncertain. Trimming took off 0 bases at V and 3 bases at J, with 6 bases between the two ends. CDR3 length: 13 amino acids. CDR1 and CDR2 (germline): SGHKS, YYEKEE (reference sequence). DNA of the CDR3: TGTGCCAGCAGCTTGGAACAGTACACTGAAGCTTTCTTT. Its protein is CASSLEQYTEAFF.

This clonotype showed up many times. The chain has TRBV7-2 and TRBJ2-2; TRBD2 might be the D (5 bases). Germline V gene sequence: CDR1 SGHTA, CDR2 FQGNSA. The CDR3 has 13 amino acids. V was pared by 8 bases and J by 1 base, with 8 bases between. The CDR3, as DNA: TGTGCCAGCGGGAGAGAGAACACCGGGGAGCTGTTTTTT. This codes for CASGRENTGELFF.

This clonotype was recorded at least ten times. The genes are TRBV3-1 and TRBJ1-2, with 8 bases lining up with TRBD1. CDR3 size: 14 residues. After removal of 4 bases from V and 4 bases from J, the junction contained 5 bases not matched to a gene. Germline-derived CDR1 and CDR2 are LGHDT and YNNKEL (reference sequence). CDR3 in amino acids: CASSPRQGPYGYTF. CDR3 DNA: TGTGCCAGCAGCCCCAGACAGGGGCCCTATGGCTACACCTTC.

In this sample, this clonotype turned up many times. This chain connects TRBV5-4 to TRBJ2-1, with 8 bases fitting TRBD1. This CDR3 contains 14 residues. CDR1 and CDR2 from the germline V gene are SGHNT and YYREEE (reference sequence). With 3 bases clipped from V and 7 bases from J, the junction kept 6 bases outside the gene matches. Here the CDR3 reads CASSSRTGKNEQFF. CDR3 bases: TGTGCCAGCAGCTCCCGGACAGGGAAAAATGAGCAGTTCTTC.

The rearrangement joins TRBV6-5 to TRBJ2-1; D is ambiguous. Per germline, CDR1 MNHEY and CDR2 SVGAGI. With 2 bases removed from V and 5 bases from J, the gap between germline ends came to 16 bases. There are 16 residues in the CDR3. The CDR3 region is CASSYGRKQGHNEQFF. DNA for the CDR3: TGTGCCAGCAGTTACGGACGGAAACAAGGACACAATGAGCAGTTCTTC.

The table lists this clonotype with many counts. V and J are TRBV29-1 and TRBJ2-3, with unresolved D. V was pared by 2 bases and J by 0 bases, with 12 bases between. Germline V gives CDR1 SQVTM, CDR2 ANQGSEA. CDR3 length equals 15 residues. The CDR3 bases are TGCAGCGTTGAAAGGATGGAAATCAGCACAGATACGCAGTATTTT. Residues: CSVERMEISTDTQYF.

This clonotype was counted ten times or more. The rearrangement links TRBV29-1 to TRBJ2-2, with TRBD2 identical over 7 bases. This CDR3 region has 19 residues. The ends lost 5 bases at V and 0 bases at J; junction bases unmatched: 18. Per the germline V gene, CDR1 is SQVTM and CDR2 is ANQGSEA. CDR3 DNA: TGCAGCGTTTCTCTCCACCGGGGTAGCGGGCTGACGAACACCGGGGAGCTGTTTTTT. Amino acid sequence: CSVSLHRGSGLTNTGELFF.

This clonotype was picked up many times. CDR3 sequence (DNA): TGCAGTGCTAGAGCCTCCGGGACTAGCGGTAGAGCAGAAAACACCGGGGAGCTGTTTTTT. Translation: CSARASGTSGRAENTGELFF. The gene calls are TRBV20-1 and TRBJ2-2, with TRBD2 matching 11 bases. With 1 base clipped from V and 2 bases from J, the junction kept 15 bases outside the gene matches. The CDR3 is 20 residues long. Germline CDR1 is DFQATT and CDR2 is SNEGSKA (reference sequence).

This clonotype has just a few counts. The chain links TRBV20-1 to TRBJ1-5; D unresolved. Germline V gene lookup returns CDR1 DFQATT and CDR2 SNEGSKA (reference sequence). With 6 bases removed from V and 0 bases from J, the gap between germline ends came to 12 bases. This CDR3 has 14 amino acids. The CDR3 is CSARTGYSNQPQHF. As DNA, the CDR3 is TGCAGTGCGAGGACGGGTTATAGCAATCAGCCCCAGCATTTT.

This clonotype has only a few counts. The chain recombines TRBV18 with TRBJ1-1; D ambiguous. V was shortened by 2 bases and J by 3 bases, with 7 bases between the two germline ends. Germline V gene lookup returns CDR1 KGHSH and CDR2 LQKENI. This CDR3 is built from 13 residues. CDR3 protein: CASSPAGDTEAFF. The CDR3, as DNA: TGTGCCAGCTCACCAGCCGGGGACACTGAAGCTTTCTTT.

This clonotype was seen ten or more times. The rearrangement joins TRBV10-3 to TRBJ2-1; D is possibly TRBD1 (5 bases). The V and J ends lost 6 bases and 5 bases respectively, with 11 bases between them. Germline V gene lookup returns CDR1 ENHRY and CDR2 SYGVKD. The CDR3 has 13 residues. The CDR3 loop reads CAIRRQTDNEQFF. DNA for the CDR3: TGTGCCATCAGGCGACAGACAGACAATGAGCAGTTCTTC.

This clonotype was recorded a few times. The chain uses TRBV18 and TRBJ2-1, with TRBD2 matching 12 bases. V was pared by 3 bases and J by 8 bases, with 2 bases of the junction left unmatched. CDR1 is KGHSH, CDR2 LQKENI, per germline. CDR3 length equals 14 residues. The CDR3 loop reads CASSPSSGRDEQFF. The CDR3, as DNA: TGTGCCAGCTCACCGTCTAGCGGGAGGGATGAGCAGTTCTTC.

Here the CDR3 DNA reads TGCAGTGCCCCTGCCCAGGGAAACGAGCAGTACTTC. Protein product: CSAPAQGNEQYF. The J gene is TRBJ2-7, the V gene TRBV20-1; D is possibly TRBD1 (5 bases). Between the trimmed V and J ends, which lost 6 bases and 5 bases, there was a span of 14 bases. CDR1 is DFQATT, CDR2 SNEGSKA, per germline (reference sequence). There are 12 residues in the CDR3.

The rearrangement uses TRBV15 and TRBJ2-7, with 7 bases aligning to TRBD2. Trimming at V came to 5 bases and at J to 2 bases, leaving 9 bases not matched to a gene. This CDR3 is built from 15 residues. Per germline, CDR1 LNHNV and CDR2 YYDKDF (reference sequence). CDR3 sequence: CATSLELAPTYEQYF. Here the CDR3 DNA reads TGTGCCACCAGCCTGGAACTAGCGCCCACCTACGAGCAGTACTTC.

V gene TRBV20-1 combines with J gene TRBJ2-7; 7 nucleotides agree with TRBD2. The V gene end was trimmed by 5 bases and the J gene end by 3 bases; junction bases not matched to a gene: 13. CDR3 size: 15 residues. Per germline, CDR1 DFQATT and CDR2 SNEGSKA (reference sequence). The CDR3 DNA reads as TGCAGTGCTGAATCGAGTAGGGACTACCGCTACGAGCAGTACTTC. Protein: CSAESSRDYRYEQYF.

This clonotype was detected ten times or more. The CDR3 coding sequence is TGTGCCAGCAGCCCACTGACAGTCTCAGGCTACGAGCAGTACTTC. Translating gives CASSPLTVSGYEQYF. V usage is TRBV7-9 and J usage is TRBJ2-7; tentatively, D is TRBD1 (5 bases). This CDR3 has 15 amino acids. The V end was cut by 5 bases, the J end by 3 bases, with 17 bases between. CDR1 and CDR2 from the germline V gene are SEHNR and FQNEAQ (reference sequence).

This clonotype was detected many times. V and J are TRBV7-6 and TRBJ2-5; 8 bases map to TRBD2. There are 16 residues in the CDR3. Germline CDR1 and CDR2: SGHVS and FNYEAQ. The V and J ends lost 2 bases and 2 bases, in that order; junction bases with no gene match: 7. In DNA form, the CDR3 reads TGTGCCAGCAGCTTAAGCGGGAGCTGGGGGCAAGAGACCCAGTACTTC. Its protein product is CASSLSGSWGQETQYF.

This clonotype was observed many times. The chain employs TRBV2 and TRBJ2-7; 10 nucleotides align to TRBD1. The V gene end was trimmed by 6 bases and the J gene end by 5 bases; junction bases not matched to a gene: 13. The CDR3 consists of 16 residues. CDR1 and CDR2 from the germline V gene are SNHLY and FYNNEI. The CDR3 spells CASSLDRDRGFDEQYF. CDR3 bases: TGTGCCAGCAGCCTTGACCGGGACAGGGGCTTCGACGAGCAGTACTTC.

The J gene is TRBJ2-7, the V gene TRBV29-1; D is undetermined. V lost 4 bases and J 4 bases, leaving 8 bases between the germline ends. The CDR3 has 11 amino acids. Germline loops: CDR1 SQVTM, CDR2 ANQGSEA. Written as DNA, the CDR3 is TGCAGCGTTGGAAGTGGGTACGAGCAGTACTTC. It translates to CSVGSGYEQYF.

The sample holds a few counts of this clonotype. The rearrangement joins TRBV20-1 to TRBJ2-2; 8 bases align to TRBD2. Germline lookup yields CDR1 DFQATT and CDR2 SNEGSKA (reference sequence). The J segment lost 5 bases and the V segment lost 3 bases, leaving 5 bases of the junction unmatched. The CDR3 spans 14 residues. CDR3 amino acids: CSARVSGRTGELFF. CDR3 nucleotides: TGCAGTGCTAGGGTGAGCGGGAGAACCGGGGAGCTGTTTTTT.

V usage is TRBV20-1 and J usage is TRBJ2-1, with 13 bases lining up with TRBD2. Germline V gene lookup returns CDR1 DFQATT and CDR2 SNEGSKA (reference sequence). The length of the CDR3 is 19 residues. V trimming: 2 bases; J trimming: 5 bases; junction bases outside the gene matches: 15. DNA for the CDR3: TGCAGTGCTAGACAACCGAAGCTCGGACTAGCGGGAGTCCACAATGAGCAGTTCTTC. It specifies CSARQPKLGLAGVHNEQFF.

This clonotype was detected ten times or more. The rearrangement joins TRBV29-1 to TRBJ2-1, with D tentatively TRBD1 (8 bases). This CDR3 has 11 amino acids. Germline V CDR1 and CDR2: SQVTM, ANQGSEA. V lost 6 bases to trimming and J lost 14 bases, with 17 bases between them. As DNA, the CDR3 is TGCAGCGTGGGGAGGGACAGGCTAGAGTTCTTC. Its translation: CSVGRDRLEFF.

This clonotype has a handful of counts. The V call is TRBV12-2, the J call TRBJ2-7; TRBD1, as called in the table, went unchecked against the DNA. TRBV12-2 constitutes a pseudogene. CDR3 length equals 15 residues. CDR3: CASRLGRDNPYEQYF. For the CDR3, the DNA is TGTGCAAGTCGCTTAGGACGGGACAATCCTTACGAGCAGTACTTC.

This clonotype was seen many times. This chain links TRBV20-1 with TRBJ1-5; maybe TRBD1 (5 bases). The CDR3 extends over 12 amino acids. V was trimmed by 0 bases and J by 10 bases, leaving 10 bases between them. CDR1 and CDR2 from the germline V gene are DFQATT and SNEGSKA (reference sequence). For the CDR3, the DNA is TGCAGTGCTAGAGAAGTGGGACGACCCCAGCATTTT. It specifies CSAREVGRPQHF.

This clonotype was counted ten times or more. The chain employs TRBV12-3 or TRBV12-4 and TRBJ2-3; TRBD2 matches at 10 bases. The length of the CDR3 is 16 residues. Trimming removed 1 base from V and 2 bases from J; junction bases left unmatched: 3. CDR3 nucleotides: TGTGCCAGCAGTTTAGGGCTAGCGGGAGCCACAGATACGCAGTATTTT. Translating it yields CASSLGLAGATDTQYF.

The chain carries TRBV7-2 and TRBJ1-3; D may be TRBD1 (6 bases). Germline V gene data show CDR1 as SGHTA and CDR2 as FQGNSA. CDR3 size: 15 residues. Trimming cost V 1 base and J 2 bases, with 9 bases left between them. CDR3: CASSLETGTGNTIYF. In DNA, the CDR3 is TGTGCCAGCAGCTTAGAAACAGGGACTGGAAACACCATATATTTT.